The rows below give T cell receptor beta chains drawn from one sample of a study of regulatory T cells in long-lasting Graves disease. TCRdb called the multiplex PCR reads again in MiXCR, with one record for every CDR3 protein. The table lists some 220,000 distinct CDR3 sequences, around 19% of them singletons. The same specimen was also included in a second study, on T cells in Graves' hyperthyroidism and ophthalmopathy.

The material sequenced was peripheral blood mononuclear cells (PBMCs), taken at new diagnosis, from a patient treated with antithyroid drugs. The origin of the receptors is a woman aged 25-40 years with Graves disease. Each CDR3 is given with its conserved first and last residue. The D gene is left open where the match is weak. Not every row has a clone size; where given, it reads once, few, many or a size class.

CDR3 DNA: TGTGCCAGCGGTGGTTGGGAAGGCTACACCTTC; CDR3 protein: CASGGWEGYTF; CDR3 length: 11; D gene: -; V gene: TRBV19; clone size: many; J gene: TRBJ1-2
CDR3 DNA: TGTGCCACCAGTGAATCGACAGGGCCAGGAGGAAACACCATATATTTT; CDR3 protein: CATSESTGPGGNTIYF; CDR3 length: 16; D gene: TRBD1; V gene: TRBV24-1; clone size: many; J gene: TRBJ1-3
CDR3 DNA: TGCGCCAGCAGCTCGACATCCTACGAGCAGTACTTC; CDR3 protein: CASSSTSYEQYF; CDR3 length: 12; D gene: -; V gene: TRBV5-1; clone size: many; J gene: TRBJ2-7
CDR3 DNA: TGTGCCAGCAGCAAATACGACAGGGGCTCGTACAATGAGCAGTTCTTC; CDR3 protein: CASSKYDRGSYNEQFF; CDR3 length: 16; D gene: TRBD1; V gene: TRBV9; clone size: -; J gene: TRBJ2-1
CDR3 DNA: TGTGCCAGCAAGCAGGGTTCTGGCTCCTACAATGAGCAGTTCTTC; CDR3 protein: CASKQGSGSYNEQFF; CDR3 length: 15; D gene: -; V gene: TRBV6-1; clone size: many; J gene: TRBJ2-1
CDR3 DNA: TGTGCCAGTAGTGGCCGGGACCCGGACCTCCTAGGCTACACCTTC; CDR3 protein: CASSGRDPDLLGYTF; CDR3 length: 15; D gene: -; V gene: TRBV19; clone size: many; J gene: TRBJ1-2
CDR3 DNA: TGTGCCAGCAGTTTATCCCACCGACTTGAAGCTTTCTTT; CDR3 protein: CASSLSHRLEAFF; CDR3 length: 13; D gene: -; V gene: TRBV27; clone size: once; J gene: TRBJ1-1
CDR3 DNA: TGTGCCGGGGCGTCGGGGGGGAGGAACGAGCAGTACTTC; CDR3 protein: CAGASGGRNEQYF; CDR3 length: 13; D gene: TRBD2; V gene: TRBV30; clone size: many; J gene: TRBJ2-7
CDR3 DNA: TGTGCCAGCAGCGCAGGGACTAGCGGGAGGCGGAGCTCCTACGAGCAGTACTTC; CDR3 protein: CASSAGTSGRRSSYEQYF; CDR3 length: 18; D gene: TRBD2; V gene: TRBV7-9; clone size: many; J gene: TRBJ2-7
CDR3 DNA: TGTGCCTGGAGTCTGGGGGCAGGTATTCCCTACGAGCAGTACTTC; CDR3 protein: CAWSLGAGIPYEQYF; CDR3 length: 15; D gene: -; V gene: TRBV30; clone size: many; J gene: TRBJ2-7
CDR3 DNA: TGTGCCAGCAGTTACCCCGGGACTATCCCCGGGGAGCTGTTTTTT; CDR3 protein: CASSYPGTIPGELFF; CDR3 length: 15; D gene: TRBD2; V gene: TRBV28; clone size: many; J gene: TRBJ2-2
CDR3 DNA: TGTGCCAGCAGCTTGACAGGGAGCAATCAGCCCCAGCATTTT; CDR3 protein: CASSLTGSNQPQHF; CDR3 length: 14; D gene: TRBD1; V gene: TRBV9; clone size: many; J gene: TRBJ1-5
CDR3 DNA: TGTGCCAGCAGCAGAGACGGATACTCTGGAAACACCATATATTTT; CDR3 protein: CASSRDGYSGNTIYF; CDR3 length: 15; D gene: -; V gene: TRBV6-2/TRBV6-3; clone size: many; J gene: TRBJ1-3
CDR3 DNA: TGCAGTGCTAGAGTAGAGGACTTTGACACCGGGGAGCTGTTTTTT; CDR3 protein: CSARVEDFDTGELFF; CDR3 length: 15; D gene: -; V gene: TRBV20-1; clone size: many; J gene: TRBJ2-2
CDR3 DNA: TGTGCCAGCAACAGTAGAGGGTTTGGTCAGCCCCAGCATTTT; CDR3 protein: CASNSRGFGQPQHF; CDR3 length: 14; D gene: -; V gene: TRBV6-2/TRBV6-3; clone size: -; J gene: TRBJ1-5
CDR3 DNA: TGTGCCAGTAGTTTTACGGCAGGGAATAGGTTAGATGAGCAGTTCTTC; CDR3 protein: CASSFTAGNRLDEQFF; CDR3 length: 16; D gene: -; V gene: TRBV19; clone size: many; J gene: TRBJ2-1
CDR3 DNA: TGTGCCAGCAGCTTAGGAAGGGGACAGCCCCAGCATTTT; CDR3 protein: CASSLGRGQPQHF; CDR3 length: 13; D gene: -; V gene: TRBV7-8; clone size: many; J gene: TRBJ1-5
CDR3 DNA: TGTGCCAGCAGCCAGGGGGCAGCGGGAGAAACCGGGCGGGATACGCAGTATTTT; CDR3 protein: CASSQGAAGETGRDTQYF; CDR3 length: 18; D gene: TRBD2; V gene: TRBV3-1; clone size: -; J gene: TRBJ2-3
CDR3 DNA: TGTGCCAGCAGCCCGACCAGGTCACCCCTCCACTTT; CDR3 protein: CASSPTRSPLHF; CDR3 length: 12; D gene: -; V gene: TRBV28; clone size: many; J gene: TRBJ1-6
CDR3 DNA: TGTGCCACCAGCAGAGATACCGCAGGGGGCACTGAAGCTTTCTTT; CDR3 protein: CATSRDTAGGTEAFF; CDR3 length: 15; D gene: TRBD1; V gene: TRBV15; clone size: many; J gene: TRBJ1-1
CDR3 DNA: TGTGCCTGGAGTGCCGGACCCGAAGCTTTCTTT; CDR3 protein: CAWSAGPEAFF; CDR3 length: 11; D gene: -; V gene: TRBV30; clone size: many; J gene: TRBJ1-1